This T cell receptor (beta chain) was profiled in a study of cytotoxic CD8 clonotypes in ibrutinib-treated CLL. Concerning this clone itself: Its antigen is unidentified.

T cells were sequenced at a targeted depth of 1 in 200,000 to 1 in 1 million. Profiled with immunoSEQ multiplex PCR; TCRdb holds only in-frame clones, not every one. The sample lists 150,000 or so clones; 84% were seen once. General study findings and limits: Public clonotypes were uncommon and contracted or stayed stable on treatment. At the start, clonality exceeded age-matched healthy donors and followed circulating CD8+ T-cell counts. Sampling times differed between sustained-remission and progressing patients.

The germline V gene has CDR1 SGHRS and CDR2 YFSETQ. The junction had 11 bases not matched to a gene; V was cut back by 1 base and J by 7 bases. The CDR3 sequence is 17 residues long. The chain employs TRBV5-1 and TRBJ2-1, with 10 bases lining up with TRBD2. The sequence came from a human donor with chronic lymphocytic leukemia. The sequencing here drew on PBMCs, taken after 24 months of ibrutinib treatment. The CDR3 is CASSLRSSGSFKNEQFF. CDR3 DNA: TGCGCCAGCAGCTTGCGCTCTAGCGGGAGCTTTAAGAATGAGCAGTTCTTC.